A single sample is the source of the 28 T cell receptor beta chains below, sequenced in a study of OX40 agonist ivuxolimab in advanced cancers. Using immunoSEQ multiplex PCR, the repertoire was profiled, and TCRdb retains in-frame clones only, with some absent. The sample comprises tens of thousands of clones, roughly nine tenths of which are singletons, and 14% rests with the top ten. This specimen consisted of CD4+ or CD8+ T cells sorted from blood, obtained in a trial of the OX40 agonist ivuxolimab. The receptors derive from an adult with an advanced solid tumor such as melanoma, head and neck, liver or kidney cancer.

With respect to this clone: Distinct nucleotide sequences in the sample also encode this CDR3. The chain employs TRBV7-9 and TRBJ1-2, with a weak D call TRBD1 (5 bases). Trimming took 1 base from V and 4 from J, leaving 19 bases between them. The length of the CDR3 is 17 residues. The germline V gene encodes CDR1 SEHNR and CDR2 FQNEAQ (reference sequence). Here the CDR3 reads CASSLVLPVAGTYGYTF. The CDR3 DNA reads TGTGCCAGCAGCTTAGTATTGCCTGTCGCAGGGACCTATGGCTACACCTTC.

The chain recombines TRBV6-1 with TRBJ1-5; a possible D gene is TRBD1 (5 bases). Germline-derived CDR1 and CDR2 are MNHNS and SASEGT. The CDR3 is made up of 14 amino acids. The V end lost 2 bases, the J end lost 4 bases, and 9 bases lay between the germline ends. CDR3 sequence (DNA): TGTGCCAGCAGTGAAAGTTGGGGGAATCAGCCCCAGCATTTT. This translates into CASSESWGNQPQHF.

This clone was counted a single time. J is TRBJ2-2 and V is TRBV6-1, with a weak D call TRBD2 (6 bases). In germline, CDR1 is MNHNS, CDR2 SASEGT. V was clipped by 4 bases and J by 5 bases, with 20 bases between them. This CDR3 is 17 amino acids long. The chain's CDR3 is CASSVLGLPPRTGELFF. CDR3 bases: TGTGCCAGCAGTGTTCTGGGACTGCCGCCTAGGACCGGGGAGCTGTTTTTT.

This clone was observed a single time. The chain employs TRBV7-2 and TRBJ2-7; maybe TRBD1 (6 bases). CDR3 length: 15 amino acids. Looked up from germline, CDR1 is SGHTA and CDR2 is FQGNSA. V lost 0 bases to trimming and J lost 4 bases, with 13 bases between them. CDR3 sequence (DNA): TGTGCCAGCAGCTTAGCTAGGGGGTTCTCTTACGAGCAGTACTTC. Protein sequence: CASSLARGFSYEQYF.

V usage is TRBV18 and J usage is TRBJ2-4; 8 nucleotides align to TRBD2. Germline V gene lookup returns CDR1 KGHSH and CDR2 LQKENI. V was clipped by 5 bases and J by 8 bases; unmatched bases: 8. This CDR3 is built from 14 residues. The CDR3 reads CASSSTSGGDIQYF. The CDR3 region has the DNA TGTGCCAGCTCATCAACTAGCGGAGGGGACATTCAGTACTTC.

The genes are TRBV30 and TRBJ2-7; 11 bases line up with TRBD2. Trimming cost V 2 bases and J 3 bases; bases outside gene matches: 6. Germline lookup yields CDR1 GTSNPN and CDR2 SVGIG (reference sequence). This CDR3 region has 15 residues. CDR3 coding DNA: TGTGCCTGGAGTTCATTAGCGGGAGGGTTCTACGAGCAGTACTTC. Translation gives CAWSSLAGGFYEQYF.

This chain uses TRBV7-3 with TRBJ2-5; TRBD1 matches at 9 bases. V lost 5 bases and J lost 5; bases outside the gene matches: 3. CDR3 length: 13 residues. In germline, CDR1 is SGHTA, CDR2 FQGTGA. The CDR3 nucleotides are TGTGCCAGCAGCAACAGGGGGCCGGAGACCCAGTACTTC. This codes for CASSNRGPETQYF.

J is TRBJ1-3 and V is TRBV14; D not resolved. Germline V gene lookup returns CDR1 SGHDN and CDR2 FVKESK. Deletions cut 3 bases from V and 11 bases from J, with 8 bases between. CDR3 size: 11 residues. For the CDR3, the DNA is TGTGCCAGCAGCCAGCAGCTTCCCATATATTTT. Protein: CASSQQLPIYF.

The genes are TRBV7-8 and TRBJ2-3; 10 bases fit TRBD2. CDR1 is SGHVS, CDR2 FQNEAQ, per germline. V lost 4 bases, J lost 3 bases, and 7 bases stayed unmatched. The CDR3 length is 16 residues. This CDR3 is CASSYGSGRETDTQYF. The CDR3 bases are TGTGCCAGCAGCTACGGGAGCGGGAGGGAAACAGATACGCAGTATTTT. The whole variable domain, filled in from reference TRBV7-8 and TRBJ2-3, reads GAGVSQSPRYKVAKRGQDVALRCDPISGHVSLFWYQQALGQGPEFLTYFQNEAQLDKSGLPSDRFFAERPEGSVSTLKIQRTQQEDSAVYLCASSYGSGRETDTQYFGPGTRLTVL.

The V call is TRBV7-9, the J call TRBJ2-2, with 7 positions matching TRBD1. The germline gives CDR1 SEHNR, CDR2 FQNEAQ (reference sequence). The CDR3 extends over 15 amino acids. V dropped 8 bases and J dropped 7; count of bases not matched to a gene: 13. The CDR3 nucleotides are TGTGCCAGCGACCCAGACAGGGTTCGGGTCGGGGAGCTGTTTTTT. It specifies CASDPDRVRVGELFF.

V gene TRBV28 combines with J gene TRBJ2-7, with TRBD1 as a possible D gene (6 bases). Germline CDR1 is MDHEN and CDR2 is SYDVKM. Trimming removed 3 bases at V and 4 bases at J, with 16 bases between. This CDR3 comprises 15 residues. The CDR3 here is CASSFLGTSDYEQYF. For the CDR3, the DNA is TGTGCCAGCAGTTTTCTAGGGACATCTGATTACGAGCAGTACTTC.

There are a few counts of this clone. The chain uses TRBV10-1 and TRBJ1-1; tentative D call: TRBD1 (5 bases). This CDR3 is 13 amino acids long. V was trimmed by 6 bases and J by 1 base, leaving 9 bases between them. Germline V lookup: CDR1 WNHNN, CDR2 SYGVQD (reference sequence). The CDR3 spells CASRRDSNTEAFF. The CDR3 DNA reads TGCGCCAGCAGGAGGGACTCGAACACTGAAGCTTTCTTT.

The V and J genes are TRBV9 and TRBJ1-1; D gene uncertain. The CDR3 runs 13 residues. Germline loops: CDR1 SGDLS, CDR2 YYNGEE. Trimming took off 0 bases at V and 1 base at J, with 4 bases between the two ends. CDR3 in amino acids: CASSVEGNTEAFF. The CDR3 region has the DNA TGTGCCAGCAGCGTAGAAGGGAACACTGAAGCTTTCTTT.

V and J are TRBV4-2 and TRBJ1-2; TRBD1 matches 7 bases. Unmatched junction bases numbered 10, after V lost 0 bases and J lost 9 bases. The CDR3 sequence is 15 residues long. CDR1 is LGHNA, CDR2 YNFKEQ, per germline. The chain's CDR3 is CASSQERHRGPSYTF. The CDR3 coding sequence is TGTGCCAGCAGCCAAGAACGCCACAGGGGCCCTAGCTACACCTTC.

This chain uses TRBV27 with TRBJ2-5; 15 bases match TRBD2. This CDR3 has 16 residues. CDR1 is MNHEY, CDR2 SMNVEV, per germline (reference sequence). V lost 8 bases to trimming and J lost 4 bases; unmatched junction nucleotides: 8. The CDR3 nucleotides read TGTGCCAGCGCAGTCCCGGGACTAGCGGGAGGAGAGACCCAGTACTTC. It yields the protein CASAVPGLAGGETQYF.

The rearrangement joins TRBV20-1 to TRBJ2-3; D is ambiguous. The CDR3 is 11 amino acids. V dropped 4 bases and J dropped 5 bases, with 7 bases sitting between them. CDR1 is DFQATT and CDR2 is SNEGSKA in the germline V gene (reference sequence). CDR3 coding DNA: TGCAGTGCTACACCGGGAGATACGCAGTATTTT. It codes for CSATPGDTQYF.

This chain uses TRBV6-5 with TRBJ2-1; 9 nucleotides align to TRBD1. The CDR3 length is 15 residues. Losses at the gene ends were 2 bases for V and 7 bases for J; bases not matched to a gene: 6. The germline V gene encodes CDR1 MNHEY and CDR2 SVGAGI. This chain's CDR3 is CASSYQNRGPNEQFF. As DNA, the CDR3 is TGTGCCAGCAGTTACCAAAACAGGGGGCCAAATGAGCAGTTCTTC.

This chain uses TRBV11-2 with TRBJ1-4, with D perhaps TRBD1 (5 bases). Trimming took 5 bases from V and 7 from J, leaving 14 bases between them. Germline V lookup: CDR1 SGHAT, CDR2 FQNNGV. The CDR3 runs to 14 residues. CDR3 amino acids: CASSTDSRSEKLFF. The CDR3 coding sequence is TGTGCCAGCAGCACCGACAGTCGCTCTGAAAAACTGTTTTTT.

The chain uses TRBV7-9 and TRBJ2-2; possible D gene TRBD2, 5 bases. The CDR3 runs 17 residues. The V gene lost 0 bases and the J gene lost 0 bases, with 11 bases spanning the gap. Germline V gives CDR1 SEHNR, CDR2 FQNEAQ (reference sequence). CDR3 bases: TGTGCCAGCAGCTTAGCGCGGGCAGTCTCGAACACCGGGGAGCTGTTTTTT. Translation: CASSLARAVSNTGELFF.

V usage is TRBV6-1 and J usage is TRBJ1-5; D is unresolved. V dropped 6 bases and J dropped 7 bases, with 13 bases sitting between them. Germline V gene data show CDR1 as MNHNS and CDR2 as SASEGT. The CDR3 is 13 residues long. CDR3 in amino acids: CASRPAGGQPQHF. CDR3 DNA: TGTGCCAGCAGACCAGCGGGAGGGCAGCCCCAGCATTTT.

The rearrangement joins TRBV28 to TRBJ2-7; the D gene could be TRBD1 or TRBD2 (5 bases each). This CDR3 is built from 14 residues. V shed 7 bases and J shed 1 base, with 14 bases lying between them. Per germline, CDR1 MDHEN and CDR2 SYDVKM. The CDR3 region has the DNA TGTGCCAGCACGTTAGGGACCGAGTCCTACGAGCAGTACTTC. Translating it yields CASTLGTESYEQYF.

This clone was counted once. The same CDR3 also results from other DNA sequences found in this sample. V is TRBV28 and J is TRBJ2-1; tentative D call: TRBD2 (6 bases). Germline-derived CDR1 and CDR2 are MDHEN and SYDVKM. V lost 2 bases and J 1 base, leaving 6 bases between the germline ends. This CDR3 region has 14 residues. CDR3 nucleotides: TGTGCCAGCAGTTTAGGGGGGTCCTACAATGAGCAGTTCTTC. Its protein product is CASSLGGSYNEQFF. Variable domain in full (rest from reference TRBV28 and TRBJ2-1): DVKVTQSSRYLVKRTGEKVFLECVQDMDHENMFWYRQDPGLGLRLIYFSYDVKMKEKGDIPEGYSVSREKKERFSLILESASTNQTSMYLCASSLGGSYNEQFFGPGTRLTVL.

The CDR3 loop reads CASSQLANINIQYF. The CDR3 DNA reads TGTGCCAGCAGCCAACTAGCGAATATAAACATTCAGTACTTC. V and J are TRBV14 and TRBJ2-4; TRBD2 might be the D (6 bases). The germline V gene has CDR1 SGHDN and CDR2 FVKESK. Trimming took off 2 bases at V and 6 bases at J, with 11 bases between the two ends. The CDR3 has 14 residues.

The chain is built from TRBV6-5 and TRBJ2-5, with 9 nucleotides matching TRBD2. The J call may be wrong; the DNA end is better matched by TRBJ2-7. The CDR3 spans 15 residues. CDR1 is MNHEY and CDR2 is SVGAGI in the germline V gene. CDR3 sequence (DNA): TGTGCCAGCAGTTATAGCGGGAGAGGGACCTACGAGCAGTACTTC. As protein: CASSYSGRGTYEQYF.

V is TRBV28 and J is TRBJ2-7; 11 bases map to TRBD2. CDR3 length: 15 amino acids. From germline, CDR1 is MDHEN and CDR2 SYDVKM. V dropped 6 bases and J dropped 4; count of bases not matched to a gene: 8. CDR3 protein: CASSTGTSGVYEQYF. The CDR3 DNA sequence: TGTGCCAGCAGCACCGGGACTAGCGGAGTGTACGAGCAGTACTTC.

CDR3 protein: CATHRTGPTDTQYF. The CDR3 coding sequence is TGTGCCACACATCGGACAGGGCCCACAGATACGCAGTATTTT. V usage is TRBV21-1 and J usage is TRBJ2-3; no check of the table's D call, TRBD1, against the DNA was made. TRBV21-1 is a pseudogene segment. CDR3 length equals 14 residues.

This chain connects TRBV4-3 to TRBJ2-1; no clear D gene. In germline, CDR1 is LGHNA, CDR2 YSLEER. The CDR3 is made up of 15 amino acids. V was shortened by 0 bases and J by 9 bases, with 15 bases between the two germline ends. For the CDR3, the DNA is TGCGCCAGCAGCCAAGATCCCCCCCCAAGTAGTGAGCAGTTCTTC. Its protein is CASSQDPPPSSEQFF.

The chain recombines TRBV25-1 with TRBJ2-7; TRBD1 is a possible D gene (5 bases). Per germline, CDR1 MGHDK and CDR2 SYGVNS. The CDR3 runs 14 residues. The V gene lost 6 bases and the J gene lost 6 bases, with 18 bases spanning the gap. DNA of the CDR3: TGTGCCAGCAGGGGGCCGCGGATTTCACGCGAGCAGTACTTC. This sequence encodes CASRGPRISREQYF.